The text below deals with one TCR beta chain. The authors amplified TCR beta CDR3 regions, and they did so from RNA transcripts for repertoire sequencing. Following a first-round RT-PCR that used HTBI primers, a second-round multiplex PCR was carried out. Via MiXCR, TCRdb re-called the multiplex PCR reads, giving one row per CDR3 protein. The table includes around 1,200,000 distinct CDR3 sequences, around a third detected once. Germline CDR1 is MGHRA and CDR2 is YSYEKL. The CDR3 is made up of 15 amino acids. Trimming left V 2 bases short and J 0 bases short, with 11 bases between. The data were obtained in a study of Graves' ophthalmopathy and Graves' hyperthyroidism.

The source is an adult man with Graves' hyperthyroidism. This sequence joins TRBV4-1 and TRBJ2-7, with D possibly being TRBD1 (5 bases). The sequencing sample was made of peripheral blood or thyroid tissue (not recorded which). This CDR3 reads CASSQSKGVSYEQYF. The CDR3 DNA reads TGCGCCAGCAGCCAAAGCAAAGGGGTCTCCTACGAGCAGTACTTC.